A single sample gave rise to the 5 T cell receptor beta chains below, sequenced in a study of glioma-infiltrating T cells. TCR alpha and beta CDR3 regions were amplified from RNA using iRepertoire nested multiplex PCR. From the multiplex PCR reads, TCRdb called clonotypes with MiXCR, one entry per CDR3 protein. Of around 120,000 distinct CDR3 sequences listed, under 25% were seen once; the top ten hold about 30%. The sample comprised glioma tissue, nonneoplastic brain tissue, or PBMCs (not recorded which). Every receptor here comes from a human donor with low-grade glioma or glioblastoma, undergoing nonglioma brain surgery, or in good health (not recorded which).

This clonotype was counted a few times. The CDR3 reads CAWMDSTEAFF. DNA for the CDR3: TGTGCCTGGATGGACAGCACTGAAGCTTTCTTT. J is TRBJ1-1 and V is TRBV30; D is perhaps TRBD1 (6 bases). CDR1 is GTSNPN and CDR2 is SVGIG in the germline V gene (reference sequence). The CDR3 consists of 11 residues. Trimming removed 4 bases at V and 4 bases at J, with 7 bases between.

The J gene is TRBJ1-2, the V gene TRBV6-1; D may be TRBD1 (5 bases). CDR1 and CDR2 (germline): MNHNS, SASEGT. V was cut by 6 bases and J by 14 bases, with 19 bases left in between. The CDR3 runs 12 residues. The CDR3 DNA reads as TGTGCCAGCAGCGACGACATGGGGCCGAATACCTTC. Its protein is CASSDDMGPNTF.

This clonotype has ten or more counts. The J gene is TRBJ2-4, the V gene TRBV27; D ambiguous. This CDR3 has 15 residues. Trimming removed 0 bases at V and 4 bases at J, with 10 bases between. Germline V gene data show CDR1 as MNHEY and CDR2 as SMNVEV (reference sequence). The DNA for the CDR3 is TGTGCCAGCAGTTTATCTGTACAGCTGAAAAACATTCAGTACTTC. Translation gives CASSLSVQLKNIQYF.

This clonotype was seen many times. This chain joins TRBV4-1 and TRBJ2-3; 8 nucleotides align to TRBD2. There are 15 residues in the CDR3. Germline loops: CDR1 MGHRA, CDR2 YSYEKL. After removal of 1 base from V and 5 bases from J, the junction contained 5 bases not matched to a gene. The chain's CDR3 is CASSQVKAGVDTQYF. The CDR3 DNA follows: TGCGCCAGCAGCCAAGTGAAAGCGGGGGTAGATACGCAGTATTTT.

There are a few counts of this clonotype. V usage is TRBV7-2 and J usage is TRBJ1-1, with D possibly being TRBD1 (5 bases). V was trimmed by 1 base and J by 4 bases, leaving 13 bases between them. Germline-derived CDR1 and CDR2 are SGHTA and FQGNSA. The CDR3 runs 15 residues. The CDR3 DNA sequence: TGTGCCAGCAGCTTAGTCGTCAGGACAACCACTGAAGCTTTCTTT. Its protein is CASSLVVRTTTEAFF.